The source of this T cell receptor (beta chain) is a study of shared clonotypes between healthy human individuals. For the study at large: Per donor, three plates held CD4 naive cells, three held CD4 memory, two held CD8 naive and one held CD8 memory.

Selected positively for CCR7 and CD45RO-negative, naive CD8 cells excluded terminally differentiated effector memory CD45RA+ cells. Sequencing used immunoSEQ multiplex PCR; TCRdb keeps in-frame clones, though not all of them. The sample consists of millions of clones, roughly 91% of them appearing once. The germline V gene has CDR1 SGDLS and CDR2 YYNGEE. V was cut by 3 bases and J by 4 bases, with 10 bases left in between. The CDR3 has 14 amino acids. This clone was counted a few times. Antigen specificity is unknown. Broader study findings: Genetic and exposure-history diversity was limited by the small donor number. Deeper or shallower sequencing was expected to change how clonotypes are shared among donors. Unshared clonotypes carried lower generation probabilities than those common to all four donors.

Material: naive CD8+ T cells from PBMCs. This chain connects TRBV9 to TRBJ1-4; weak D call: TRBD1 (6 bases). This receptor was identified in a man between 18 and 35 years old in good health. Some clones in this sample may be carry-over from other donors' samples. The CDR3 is CASSGTDGNEKLFF. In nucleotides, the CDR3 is TGTGCCAGCAGCGGGACAGACGGTAATGAAAAACTGTTTTTT.